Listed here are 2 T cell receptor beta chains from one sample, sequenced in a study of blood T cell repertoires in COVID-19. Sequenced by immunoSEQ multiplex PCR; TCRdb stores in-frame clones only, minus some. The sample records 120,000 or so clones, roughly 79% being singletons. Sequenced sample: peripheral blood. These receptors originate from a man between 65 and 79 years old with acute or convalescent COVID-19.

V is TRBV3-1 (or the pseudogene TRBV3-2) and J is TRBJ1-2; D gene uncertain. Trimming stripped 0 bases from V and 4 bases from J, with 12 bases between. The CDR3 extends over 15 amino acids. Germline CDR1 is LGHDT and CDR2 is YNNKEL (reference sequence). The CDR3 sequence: CASSQEGGRGYGYTF. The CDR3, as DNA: TGTGCCAGCAGCCAAGAAGGCGGCAGAGGCTATGGCTACACCTTC.

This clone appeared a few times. CDR3 region: CASSYSRGFNTGELFF. The DNA of the CDR3 is TGTGCCAGCAGTTACTCAAGGGGTTTTAACACCGGGGAGCTGTTTTTT. The V call is TRBV6-6, the J call TRBJ2-2; possibly TRBD1 for D (5 bases). This CDR3 comprises 16 residues. The germline V gene has CDR1 MNHNY and CDR2 SVGAGI (reference sequence). V lost 0 bases and J lost 2, with 10 bases in between.